This T cell receptor beta chain came from a study of T cells in Graves' hyperthyroidism and ophthalmopathy. Study-level background: The blood sample was taken at first diagnosis, before treatment began. Study-level findings and limits: Most thyroid clonotypes with frequency above 0.001 were detected in blood.

Uncontrolled infection, other autoimmune disease, pregnancy or lactation excluded patients. PBMCs were collected from a roughly 10 ml volume of fresh peripheral blood. Amplification targeted TCR beta CDR3 regions from RNA transcripts. Primed by the HTBI set, a first-round RT-PCR was run on the TCR CDR3. TCRdb redid the calling of the multiplex PCR reads with MiXCR, one entry per CDR3 protein. The sample holds under 550,000 distinct CDR3 sequences, 15% to 20% seen once. V trimming: 3 bases; J trimming: 5 bases; junction bases outside the gene matches: 5. The CDR3 sequence is 15 residues long. Germline lookup yields CDR1 SGHTA and CDR2 FQGNSA. This clonotype was seen ten or more times. Its specificity is unknown.

The source is a man in his forties with Graves' ophthalmopathy. The sample consisted of blood. The V and J genes are TRBV7-2 and TRBJ2-7; 12 nucleotides line up with TRBD2. CDR3 residues: CASSFLAGGSNEQYF. In DNA form, the CDR3 reads TGTGCCAGCAGCTTCCTAGCGGGAGGGAGCAACGAGCAGTACTTC.